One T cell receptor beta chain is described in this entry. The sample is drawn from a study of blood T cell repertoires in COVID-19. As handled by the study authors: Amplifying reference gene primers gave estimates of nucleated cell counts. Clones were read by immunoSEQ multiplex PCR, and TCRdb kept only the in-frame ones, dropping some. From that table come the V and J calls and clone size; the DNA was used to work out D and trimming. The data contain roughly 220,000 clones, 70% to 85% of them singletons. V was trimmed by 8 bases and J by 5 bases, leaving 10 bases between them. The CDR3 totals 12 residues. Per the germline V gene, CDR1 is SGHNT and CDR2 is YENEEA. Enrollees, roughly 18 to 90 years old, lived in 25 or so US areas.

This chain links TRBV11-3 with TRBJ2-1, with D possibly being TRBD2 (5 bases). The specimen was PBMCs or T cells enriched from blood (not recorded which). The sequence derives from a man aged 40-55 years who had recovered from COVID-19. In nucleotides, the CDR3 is TGTGCCAGCGGGAGAGACGACAATGAGCAGTTCTTC. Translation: CASGRDDNEQFF.